A selection of T cell receptor beta chains follows, all from one sample in a study of human T cells and chemical hapten exposure. TCRdb fed the RACE reads into MiXCR, producing one record per CDR3 protein. Of some 200,000 distinct CDR3 sequences in the sample, more than 25% are singletons; the top ten hold under 3%. The specimen was whole blood, collected in connection with sensitization to the hapten diphenylcyclopropenone (DPC). The receptors were gathered from a woman in her twenties or thirties with alopecia areata. Some clones in this sample may be carry-over from other donors' samples. Both conserved end residues are part of each CDR3. Each record gives: V gene, J gene, CDR3 protein.

V gene: TRBV6-2/TRBV6-3; J gene: TRBJ2-1; CDR3 protein: CASRRTSGIDEQFF
V gene: TRBV20-1; J gene: TRBJ1-6; CDR3 protein: CSARTPGLNSPLHF
V gene: TRBV6-2/TRBV6-3; J gene: TRBJ2-6; CDR3 protein: CASSYSLAGGQAGANVLTF
V gene: TRBV11-2; J gene: TRBJ2-1; CDR3 protein: CASSLYGGSNEQFF
V gene: TRBV29-1; J gene: TRBJ1-2; CDR3 protein: CSVEGGTGKGGYTF
V gene: TRBV29-1; J gene: TRBJ1-5; CDR3 protein: CSVDRTAKSPYSNQPQHF
V gene: TRBV20-1; J gene: TRBJ2-7; CDR3 protein: CSARGDRSSYEQYF
V gene: TRBV20-1; J gene: TRBJ2-7; CDR3 protein: CSAEGLANYEQYF
V gene: TRBV30; J gene: TRBJ1-1; CDR3 protein: CAWSVLDRDPFF
V gene: TRBV2; J gene: TRBJ2-1; CDR3 protein: CASSVFKPGLGNEQFF
V gene: TRBV6-5; J gene: TRBJ1-6; CDR3 protein: CASSYTGAYNSPLHF
V gene: TRBV28; J gene: TRBJ2-2; CDR3 protein: CASSRQANTGELFF
V gene: TRBV29-1; J gene: TRBJ2-7; CDR3 protein: CSVTGQGRSEQYF
V gene: TRBV7-2; J gene: TRBJ1-1; CDR3 protein: CASSPGQRQAEAFF
V gene: TRBV29-1; J gene: TRBJ2-1; CDR3 protein: CSVGRTGNEQFF
V gene: TRBV28; J gene: TRBJ2-7; CDR3 protein: CASNSIRTSYEQYF
V gene: TRBV10-3; J gene: TRBJ1-5; CDR3 protein: CAISRTDRESQPQHF
V gene: TRBV28; J gene: TRBJ2-7; CDR3 protein: CASSLPGTGNYEQYF
V gene: TRBV10-3; J gene: TRBJ2-3; CDR3 protein: CATHPGASGEDTQYF
V gene: TRBV5-1; J gene: TRBJ2-7; CDR3 protein: CASSTFNLGEQYF
V gene: TRBV10-3; J gene: TRBJ1-6; CDR3 protein: CATKTTGHNSPLHF
V gene: TRBV7-2; J gene: TRBJ2-5; CDR3 protein: CASSSYDRRETQYF
V gene: TRBV4-2; J gene: TRBJ2-2; CDR3 protein: CASSHGTSGLLVGTGELFF
V gene: TRBV7-2; J gene: TRBJ2-3; CDR3 protein: CASSFKLWKTDTQYF
V gene: TRBV18; J gene: TRBJ2-6; CDR3 protein: CASSPRDSGTSGANVLTF
V gene: TRBV19; J gene: TRBJ1-5; CDR3 protein: CASSISDRGVYSNQPQHF
V gene: TRBV4-3; J gene: TRBJ2-5; CDR3 protein: CASSQEGRAQETQYF
V gene: TRBV20-1; J gene: TRBJ2-7; CDR3 protein: CSARDGHSPAYEQYF
V gene: TRBV14; J gene: TRBJ1-6; CDR3 protein: CASSQVWGLNSPLHF
V gene: TRBV5-1; J gene: TRBJ1-1; CDR3 protein: CASSFTGMNTEAFF
V gene: TRBV28; J gene: TRBJ2-2; CDR3 protein: CATRGGANTGELFF
V gene: TRBV6-6; J gene: TRBJ2-1; CDR3 protein: CASGLPPGQLDNEQFF
V gene: TRBV28; J gene: TRBJ1-4; CDR3 protein: CASTLGSRYEKLFF
V gene: TRBV14; J gene: TRBJ1-1; CDR3 protein: CASSQEAHLQAGPEAFF
V gene: TRBV20-1; J gene: TRBJ2-7; CDR3 protein: CSASGGSGTSYEQYF
V gene: TRBV4-3; J gene: TRBJ2-2; CDR3 protein: CASSQDFRGDTGELFF
V gene: TRBV20-1; J gene: TRBJ2-7; CDR3 protein: CSARDRVGQAYEQYF
V gene: TRBV12-5; J gene: TRBJ1-3; CDR3 protein: CASGLDPGGEGRYTIYF
V gene: TRBV7-3; J gene: TRBJ2-1; CDR3 protein: CASSLDTGSYNEQFF
V gene: TRBV14; J gene: TRBJ2-1; CDR3 protein: CASSPSGTSGRALYNEQFF
V gene: TRBV7-9; J gene: TRBJ2-5; CDR3 protein: CASSQINTAGAKETQYF
V gene: TRBV29-1; J gene: TRBJ1-1; CDR3 protein: CSVGIEAFF
V gene: TRBV5-6; J gene: TRBJ2-1; CDR3 protein: CASSLGQSSYNEQFF
V gene: TRBV20-1; J gene: TRBJ2-7; CDR3 protein: CSASATGDEQYF
V gene: TRBV4-3; J gene: TRBJ1-2; CDR3 protein: CASSQMEGAAGYTF
V gene: TRBV27; J gene: TRBJ2-4; CDR3 protein: CASSTLGATAKNIQYF